The present entry profiles one T cell receptor (beta chain) with its context. This clonotype was recorded many times. Its antigen remains undetermined. No quality values exist for individual bases; no much larger clone is one base distant. The library was built by means of RT-PCR. For sequencing, an Illumina HiSeq 2500 was employed. TCRdb cleaned the public reads at Q25 with fastp, built clones with MiXCR and kept in-frame beta chains. Identical CDR3 proteins give one entry, which carries the most common genes and DNA. This sample is represented by hundreds of thousands of distinct CDR3 sequences; approximately 7.1% of them were singletons. The leading ten clones occupy roughly 13% of the sample. The sample belongs to a study of response to subunit inactivated influenza vaccine (dated by TCRdb to the late 2010s). Describing the broader study: The study used deep quantitative T cell receptor repertoire profiling to track responses to a trivalent subunit inactivated influenza vaccine.

Beyond this particular receptor, the publication reports: It was suggested by the authors that each seasonal influenza vaccination may recruit only a limited number of new T cells.

Sequenced material: PBMCs from blood, taken 23 months after vaccination. The receptor was isolated from a man aged 45 to 70 who received an inactivated influenza vaccine. Donor details come from another sample of the same person, matched by shared clones.

The CDR3 here reads CASSAGTGARGEAFF. The bases are TGCGCCAGCAGCGCCGGGACAGGGGCTAGAGGGGAAGCTTTCTTT. Here the chain combines TRBV4-3 and TRBJ1-1; 10 bases in between match TRBD1. The CDR3 holds 15 amino acids from the cysteine to the phenylalanine. The retained sequence is limited to the CDR3, 45 bases, with the frame set at the first base. At the junction V is shortened by 5 bases and J by 8 bases; bases outside the gene matches: 11. Looking up the germline V gene yields CDR1 LGHNA and CDR2 YSLEER.